These 17 T cell receptor beta chains were sequenced from one sample in a study of blood T cell repertoires in COVID-19. Generated by immunoSEQ multiplex PCR, the TCRdb table keeps only in-frame clones and is missing some. The data show more than 45,000 clones, more than 75% seen once. Sample: peripheral blood. These receptors all come from an older woman with acute or convalescent COVID-19.

This chain uses TRBV7-8 with TRBJ1-5; D is uncertain. The CDR3 has 14 residues. V lost 3 bases, J lost 5 bases, and 11 bases lay in between. Germline V gene lookup returns CDR1 SGHVS and CDR2 FQNEAQ. The DNA of the CDR3 is TGTGCCAGCAGCTTGAGTGGTGGAGATCAGCCCCAGCATTTT. Its translation is CASSLSGGDQPQHF. Full variable domain (missing parts from reference TRBV7-8 and TRBJ1-5): GAGVSQSPRYKVAKRGQDVALRCDPISGHVSLFWYQQALGQGPEFLTYFQNEAQLDKSGLPSDRFFAERPEGSVSTLKIQRTQQEDSAVYLCASSLSGGDQPQHFGDGTRLSIL.

The chain links TRBV28 to TRBJ2-2, with 7 positions matching TRBD2. The germline CDR1 and CDR2 sequences are MDHEN and SYDVKM. The CDR3 sequence is 17 residues long. With V trimmed by 2 bases and J by 1 base, 7 bases remained unmatched. CDR3 loop: CASSLSSLAVNTGELFF. DNA of the CDR3: TGTGCCAGCAGTTTAAGTAGTCTAGCGGTGAACACCGGGGAGCTGTTTTTT.

This clone showed up just once. This chain joins TRBV4-3 and TRBJ2-1, with D unresolved. The CDR3 contains 15 residues. Germline assignment: CDR1 LGHNA and CDR2 YSLEER. V was clipped by 4 bases and J by 0 bases, with 10 bases between them. CDR3 in amino acids: CASSPHKSSYNEQFF. In nucleotides, the CDR3 is TGCGCCAGCAGCCCGCATAAGAGCTCCTACAATGAGCAGTTCTTC.

The gene calls are TRBV12-3 or TRBV12-4 and TRBJ2-7, with TRBD1 as a possible D gene (5 bases). Trimming pared 3 bases from V and 5 bases from J, leaving 11 bases between. CDR3 length: 13 amino acids. The CDR3 reads CASSFAGNHEQYF. In nucleotides, the CDR3 is TGTGCCAGCAGTTTTGCAGGGAACCACGAGCAGTACTTC.

As for this clone: The junction does not match germline at one end; this may be a read error. DNA of the CDR3: TGTGCCAGCACCTTGGACAGTGCCTACGAGCAGTACTTC. It yields the protein CASTLDSAYEQYF. The chain is built from TRBV5-5 and TRBJ2-7; D possibly corresponds to TRBD1 (6 bases). The CDR3 runs to 13 residues. The germline V gene has CDR1 SGHKS and CDR2 YYEKEE (reference sequence).

V and J are TRBV9 and TRBJ1-2, with D perhaps matching TRBD1 (5 bases). Trimming took 5 bases from V and 3 from J, leaving 11 bases between them. The CDR3 length is 13 residues. CDR1 and CDR2 (germline): SGDLS, YYNGEE. The CDR3 reads CASSGRGDYGYTF. The CDR3 DNA follows: TGTGCCAGCAGTGGGCGGGGGGACTATGGCTACACCTTC. Full variable domain (rest looked up from reference TRBV9 and TRBJ1-2): DSGVTQTPKHLITATGQRVTLRCSPRSGDLSVYWYQQSLDQGLQFLIQYYNGEERAKGNILERFSAQQFPDLHSELNLSSLELGDSALYFCASSGRGDYGYTFGSGTRLTVV.

The chain has TRBV30 and TRBJ1-1, with D perhaps TRBD1 (5 bases). Trimming pared 0 bases from V and 1 base from J, leaving 6 bases between. Germline assignment: CDR1 GTSNPN and CDR2 SVGIG (reference sequence). The CDR3 runs 13 residues. CDR3 loop: CAWSVDRNTEAFF. CDR3 sequence (DNA): TGTGCCTGGAGTGTAGACAGGAACACTGAAGCTTTCTTT.

The chain recombines TRBV5-1 with TRBJ1-6, with D possibly being TRBD1 (5 bases). V lost 5 bases and J lost 7, with 10 bases in between. The germline CDR1 and CDR2 sequences are SGHRS and YFSETQ. This CDR3 comprises 13 residues. CDR3 sequence reads: CASRVGGNSPLHF. For the CDR3, the DNA is TGCGCCAGCAGAGTTGGGGGGAATTCACCCCTCCACTTT.

This clone was detected a few times. This CDR3 reads CASSSRSGNGYTF. As DNA, the CDR3 is TGTGCCAGCAGTTCCCGCTCGGGGAACGGCTACACCTTC. The chain uses TRBV6-6 and TRBJ1-2; D is ambiguous. Looked up from germline, CDR1 is MNHNY and CDR2 is SVGAGI (reference sequence). Trimming stripped 4 bases from V and 8 bases from J, with 14 bases between. This CDR3 region has 13 residues.

The chain carries TRBV18 and TRBJ2-5; D uncertain. Per germline, CDR1 KGHSH and CDR2 LQKENI. V lost 6 bases and J lost 0, with 5 bases in between. The CDR3 spans 12 residues. DNA for the CDR3: TGTGCCAGCTCCCTGTACCAAGAGACCCAGTACTTC. As protein: CASSLYQETQYF.

This chain links TRBV7-3 with TRBJ1-5; D perhaps matches TRBD1 (5 bases). Trimming pared 5 bases from V and 2 bases from J, leaving 13 bases between. Germline CDR1 and CDR2: SGHTA and FQGTGA. The CDR3 runs 15 residues. Written as DNA, the CDR3 is TGTGCCAGCAGCCTGGGCCCGGGGGGCAATCAGCCCCAGCATTTT. Protein sequence: CASSLGPGGNQPQHF. Drawing the rest from reference TRBV7-3 and TRBJ1-5, the complete variable domain is GAGVSQTPSNKVTEKGKYVELRCDPISGHTALYWYRQSLGQGPEFLIYFQGTGAADDSGLPNDRFFAVRPEGSVSTLKIQRTERGDSAVYLCASSLGPGGNQPQHFGDGTRLSIL.

The chain couples TRBV7-8 to TRBJ1-3; 7 nucleotides line up with TRBD1. CDR3 length equals 15 residues. With V trimmed by 5 bases and J by 4 bases, 8 bases remained unmatched. Germline values: CDR1 SGHVS, CDR2 FQNEAQ. The CDR3 bases are TGTGCCAGCAGCCCCGGGACAGTTAGGGGAAACACCATATATTTT. This gives the protein CASSPGTVRGNTIYF. The full variable domain, completed using reference TRBV7-8 and TRBJ1-3, is GAGVSQSPRYKVAKRGQDVALRCDPISGHVSLFWYQQALGQGPEFLTYFQNEAQLDKSGLPSDRFFAERPEGSVSTLKIQRTQQEDSAVYLCASSPGTVRGNTIYFGEGSWLTVV.

The V call is TRBV11-3, the J call TRBJ2-3, with D perhaps matching TRBD2 (6 bases). This CDR3 contains 14 residues. Germline lookup yields CDR1 SGHNT and CDR2 YENEEA. The V end was cut by 5 bases, the J end by 3 bases, with 12 bases between. The CDR3 DNA sequence: TGTGCCAGCAGCCCGGGACTCTTTACAGATACGCAGTATTTT. This codes for CASSPGLFTDTQYF.

The V and J genes are TRBV12-3 or TRBV12-4 and TRBJ2-7; D remains unclear. Trimming removed 5 bases at V and 3 bases at J, with 8 bases between. This CDR3 contains 12 residues. This CDR3 reads CASSQRSYEQYF. In nucleotides, the CDR3 is TGTGCCAGCAGTCAACGGAGCTACGAGCAGTACTTC.

The chain is built from TRBV6-2 or TRBV6-3 and TRBJ1-6; 7 nucleotides match TRBD1. There are 14 residues in the CDR3. CDR1 and CDR2 (germline): MNHEY, SVGEGT. V was clipped by 4 bases and J by 9 bases; unmatched bases: 6. Written as DNA, the CDR3 is TGTGCCAGCAGTTCAACAGGGGTTGGTTCACCCCTCCACTTT. It is translated as CASSSTGVGSPLHF.

This clone came up once. One junction end does not reproduce the germline sequence, and a read error may be involved. The rearrangement links TRBV5-1 to TRBJ2-1; TRBD2 might be the D (5 bases). The CDR3 consists of 16 residues. The germline CDR1 and CDR2 sequences are SGHRS and YFSETQ. Written as DNA, the CDR3 is TGCGCCAGCAGCTTGGATATCGGGGTCTCCCACAATGAGCAGTTCTTC. It codes for CASSLDIGVSHNEQFF.

This clone appeared once. The chain couples TRBV19 to TRBJ2-7, with D perhaps TRBD2 (5 bases). V was trimmed by 3 bases and J by 2 bases, leaving 14 bases between them. Germline loops: CDR1 LNHDA, CDR2 SQIVND (reference sequence). The CDR3 runs 15 residues. CDR3 amino acids: CASSMGRERTYEQYF. The CDR3 DNA is TGTGCCAGTAGTATGGGTCGGGAAAGGACCTACGAGCAGTACTTC.